The subject of this entry is one T cell receptor (beta chain). What it binds is unknown. The TCR beta CDR3 regions underwent amplification using RNA transcripts as the source. A set of HTBI primers served as the primers for a first-round RT-PCR of the TCR CDR3. Each CDR3 protein is one row after TCRdb ran MiXCR on the multiplex PCR reads. The table lists 500,000 to 750,000 distinct CDR3 sequences, just over 45% of them singletons. The CDR3 is 15 residues long. Germline V gives CDR1 SEHNR, CDR2 FQNEAQ (reference sequence). Trimming at V came to 0 bases and at J to 9 bases, leaving 6 bases not matched to a gene. The sample belongs to a study of T cells in Graves' hyperthyroidism and ophthalmopathy. Overall study results and limits: Appearing also in blood were most of the thyroid clonotypes expanded above 0.001. In the analysis, a 13 V-J model separated ophthalmopathy from stable hyperthyroidism. It was a median roughly 6.5 months before onset that the model predicted ophthalmopathy.

Sequenced material: peripheral blood or thyroid tissue (not recorded which). The rearrangement links TRBV7-9 to TRBJ2-1; 9 bases map to TRBD2. The clonotype comes from a woman in her late teens or twenties with Graves' hyperthyroidism. The CDR3 nucleotides are TGTGCCAGCAGCTTAGCGCGGGGGGGGATGAGTGAGCAGTTCTTC. It yields the protein CASSLARGGMSEQFF.